This T cell receptor (beta chain) was obtained from a study of T cell repertoires in cytomegalovirus infection. The trim removed 2 bases at V and 7 bases at J, leaving 7 bases unmatched. Per germline, CDR1 MNHNY and CDR2 SVGAGI (reference sequence). The length of the CDR3 is 16 residues. Study-wide results and caveats: Dominant in the ex vivo response were TCR beta clonotypes restricted by HLA-C and specific for CMV.

For this clonotype: Antigen specificity is unknown.

Via MiXCR, TCRdb re-called the reads, giving one row per CDR3 protein. The sample consists of fewer than 950,000 distinct CDR3 sequences, around a third of them appearing once. Sequenced here: cultured CD8+ T cells from PBMCs, sampled from culture after CMV antigen stimulation. The TCR was taken from a human donor in good health (CMV status not recorded). Some clones in this sample may be carry-over from other donors' samples. The chain combines TRBV6-6 with TRBJ1-6; 8 bases are shared with TRBD1. CDR3 DNA sequence: TGTGCCAGCAGTTACGTGGGGACAGGCGCGAATTCACCCCTCCACTTT. Translated: CASSYVGTGANSPLHF.